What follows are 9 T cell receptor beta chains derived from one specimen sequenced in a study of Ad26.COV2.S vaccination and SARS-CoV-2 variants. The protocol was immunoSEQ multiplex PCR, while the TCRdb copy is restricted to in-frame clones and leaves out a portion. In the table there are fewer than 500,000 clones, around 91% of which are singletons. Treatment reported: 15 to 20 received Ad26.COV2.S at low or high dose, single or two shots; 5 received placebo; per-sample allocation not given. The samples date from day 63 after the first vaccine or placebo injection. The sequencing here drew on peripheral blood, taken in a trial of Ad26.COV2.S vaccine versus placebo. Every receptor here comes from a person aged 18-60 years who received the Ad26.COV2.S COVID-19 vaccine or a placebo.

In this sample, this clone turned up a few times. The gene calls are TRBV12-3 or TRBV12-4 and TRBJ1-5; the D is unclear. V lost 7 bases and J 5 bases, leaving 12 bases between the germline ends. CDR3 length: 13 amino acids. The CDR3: CASTLDNYQPQHF. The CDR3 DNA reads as TGTGCCAGCACCCTTGACAATTATCAGCCCCAGCATTTT.

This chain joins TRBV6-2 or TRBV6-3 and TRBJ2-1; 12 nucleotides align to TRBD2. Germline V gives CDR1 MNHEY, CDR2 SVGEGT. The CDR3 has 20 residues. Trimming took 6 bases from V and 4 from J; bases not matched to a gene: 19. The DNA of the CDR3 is TGTGCCAGCAGCCACCCTATACCGGGACTAGCGGGCCGTTCATACAATGAGCAGTTCTTC. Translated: CASSHPIPGLAGRSYNEQFF.

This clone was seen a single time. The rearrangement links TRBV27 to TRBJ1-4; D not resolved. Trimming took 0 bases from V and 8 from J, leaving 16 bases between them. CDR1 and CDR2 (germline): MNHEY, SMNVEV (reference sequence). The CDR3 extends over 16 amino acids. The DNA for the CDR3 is TGTGCCAGCAGTTTATCCCCCGACGGCCTGGGGGAAAAACTGTTTTTT. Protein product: CASSLSPDGLGEKLFF.

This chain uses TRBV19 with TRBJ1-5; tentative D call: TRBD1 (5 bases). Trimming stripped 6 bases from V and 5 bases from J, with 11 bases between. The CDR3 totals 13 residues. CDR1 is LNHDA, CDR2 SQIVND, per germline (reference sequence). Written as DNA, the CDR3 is TGTGCCAGTAGCTGGGGCCCTTATCAGCCCCAGCATTTT. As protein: CASSWGPYQPQHF.

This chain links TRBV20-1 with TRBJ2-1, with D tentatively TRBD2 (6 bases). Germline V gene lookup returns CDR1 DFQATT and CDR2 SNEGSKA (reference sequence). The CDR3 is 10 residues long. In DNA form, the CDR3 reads TGCTCGTCGACTAGAGATGAGCAGTTCTTC. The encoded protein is CSSTRDEQFF.

CDR3 DNA sequence: TGTGCCAGCAGCTGGGGGACAGGGGCCTACGAGCAGTACTTC. Residues: CASSWGTGAYEQYF. This chain uses TRBV7-9 with TRBJ2-7; 10 bases match TRBD1. This CDR3 region has 14 residues. Germline CDR1 reads SEHNR; CDR2 reads FQNEAQ (reference sequence). The junction had 2 bases not matched to a gene; V was cut back by 4 bases and J by 2 bases.

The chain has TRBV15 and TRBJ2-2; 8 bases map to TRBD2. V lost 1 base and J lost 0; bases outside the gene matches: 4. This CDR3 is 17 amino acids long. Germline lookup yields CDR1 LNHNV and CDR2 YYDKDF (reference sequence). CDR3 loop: CATSRGPGLANTGELFF. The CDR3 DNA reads TGTGCCACCAGCAGAGGGCCGGGACTAGCGAACACCGGGGAGCTGTTTTTT.

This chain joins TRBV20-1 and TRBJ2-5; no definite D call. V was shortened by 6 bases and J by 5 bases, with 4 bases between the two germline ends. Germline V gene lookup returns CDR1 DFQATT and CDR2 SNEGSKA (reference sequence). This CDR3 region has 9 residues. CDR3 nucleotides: TGCAGTGCAACGGAGACCCAGTACTTC. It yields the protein CSATETQYF.

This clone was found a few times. For the CDR3, the DNA is TGTGCCTCCGGGGGACAGAACACTGAAGCTTTCTTT. It specifies CASGGQNTEAFF. The V call is TRBV28, the J call TRBJ1-1, with D possibly being TRBD1 (6 bases). Trimming removed 11 bases at V and 1 base at J, with 11 bases between. The germline V gene has CDR1 MDHEN and CDR2 SYDVKM. This CDR3 is 12 amino acids long.